This T cell receptor (beta chain) was captured by sequencing in a study of blood T cell repertoires in COVID-19. Across the study: Sample material is recorded as cDNA or gDNA derived from T cells, B-cell-depleted T cells, or PBMCs.

In the original analysis: Scientists estimated how many nucleated cells there were by amplifying reference gene primers. This table comes from immunoSEQ multiplex PCR, and its TCRdb copy is limited to in-frame clones, with some not included. Clone size and V and J calls were adopted from that table, with D and trimming inferred from the DNA. The table has more than 80,000 clones, about 83% seen once. CDR3 length: 14 residues. Germline CDR1 is SGHRS and CDR2 is YFSETQ. Deletions cut 0 bases from V and 5 bases from J, with 11 bases between. This TCR came from a woman in her fifties or sixties with COVID-19, enrolled during active disease. The chain employs TRBV5-1 and TRBJ1-1; D gene unclear. The sequencing sample was made of peripheral blood. CDR3 amino acids: CASSLDGVDTEAFF. The CDR3 DNA reads as TGCGCCAGCAGCTTGGACGGGGTGGATACTGAAGCTTTCTTT. The entire variable domain, with the rest obtained from reference TRBV5-1 and TRBJ1-1, is as follows: KAGVTQTPRYLIKTRGQQVTLSCSPISGHRSVSWYQQTPGQGLQFLFEYFSETQRNKGNFPGRFSGRQFSNSRSEMNVSTLELGDSALYLCASSLDGVDTEAFFGQGTRLTVV.